The 20 T cell receptor beta chains reported below all come from one sample, sequenced in a study of human thymus T cells. Corrective heart surgery yielded the resections from which the thymus tissue came. Profiling relied on immunoSEQ multiplex PCR, and the TCRdb table lists in-frame clones only, not all of them. Of tens of thousands of clones in the sample, over 85% were seen once. The specimen sequenced was thymus tissue. These receptors were taken from a girl under two years old with a congenital heart defect but otherwise immunologically healthy.

This chain joins TRBV30 and TRBJ1-1; D perhaps matches TRBD1 (6 bases). Trimming took off 5 bases at V and 3 bases at J, with 25 bases between the two ends. This CDR3 is built from 17 residues. The germline CDR1 and CDR2 sequences are GTSNPN and SVGIG (reference sequence). The CDR3 loop reads CAWAQSTRGKLDTEAFF. Here the CDR3 DNA reads TGTGCCTGGGCCCAGAGTACGAGGGGGAAACTGGACACTGAAGCTTTCTTT.

This clone was recorded a few times. The V call is TRBV4-3, the J call TRBJ1-1, with unresolved D. Germline CDR1 and CDR2: LGHNA and YSLEER. The CDR3 extends over 14 amino acids. Between the trimmed V and J ends, which lost 4 bases and 1 base, there was a span of 10 bases. CDR3 amino acids: CASSLTAGNTEAFF. CDR3 sequence (DNA): TGCGCCAGCAGCCTTACGGCGGGGAACACTGAAGCTTTCTTT.

This clone was found once. This sequence joins TRBV29-1 and TRBJ1-3; D uncertain. CDR1 SQVTM and CDR2 ANQGSEA come from the germline V gene. V lost 1 base, J lost 4 bases, and 5 bases lay in between. This CDR3 is 12 amino acids long. The CDR3, as DNA: TGCAGCGTTGAAGTGGGAGGAAACACCATATATTTT. The encoded protein is CSVEVGGNTIYF.

V and J are TRBV7-2 and TRBJ2-1; D is unclear. Germline loops: CDR1 SGHTA, CDR2 FQGNSA. CDR3 length: 16 residues. The germline V and J ends were trimmed by 5 bases and 2 bases, with 16 bases remaining between them. The CDR3 reads CASSHRVYPAYNEQFF. CDR3 DNA: TGTGCCAGCAGCCATCGAGTTTACCCCGCCTACAATGAGCAGTTCTTC.

The chain uses TRBV9 and TRBJ2-4, with TRBD2 matching over 8 bases. The CDR3 extends over 18 amino acids. The J segment lost 0 bases and the V segment lost 0 bases, leaving 8 bases of the junction unmatched. CDR1 and CDR2 (germline): SGDLS, YYNGEE. CDR3 nucleotide sequence: TGTGCCAGCAGCGTAGGCGGGACTAGTTGGCTAGCCAAAAACATTCAGTACTTC. This gives the protein CASSVGGTSWLAKNIQYF.

CDR3: CASSWGTSGETQYF. DNA of the CDR3: TGCGCCAGCAGCTGGGGGACTAGCGGAGAGACCCAGTACTTC. This chain joins TRBV5-1 and TRBJ2-5; the match to TRBD2 covers 11 bases. With V trimmed by 3 bases and J by 4 bases, 2 bases remained unmatched. Germline CDR1 and CDR2: SGHRS and YFSETQ. The CDR3 length is 14 residues.

This chain links TRBV2 with TRBJ1-5; D perhaps matches TRBD1 (6 bases). The CDR3 covers 15 residues. V gave up 1 base and J gave up 4 bases, with 11 bases separating them. Germline CDR1 is SNHLY and CDR2 is FYNNEI. This CDR3 reads CASSEGRGFNQPQHF. CDR3 nucleotides: TGTGCCAGCAGTGAAGGTAGGGGGTTTAATCAGCCCCAGCATTTT.

V and J are TRBV27 and TRBJ2-7; 8 nucleotides agree with TRBD1. The ends lost 5 bases at V and 2 bases at J; junction bases unmatched: 2. Germline V gene data show CDR1 as MNHEY and CDR2 as SMNVEV (reference sequence). The CDR3 loop spans 13 amino acids. The chain's CDR3 is CASSAGQAYEQYF. CDR3 nucleotides: TGTGCCAGCAGTGCGGGACAGGCCTACGAGCAGTACTTC.

The chain joins TRBV14 to TRBJ1-1; D is unresolved. The germline gives CDR1 SGHDN, CDR2 FVKESK. The CDR3 is made up of 13 amino acids. Trimming stripped 2 bases from V and 7 bases from J, with 11 bases between. The CDR3 spells CASSQWFDGEAFF. CDR3 in DNA: TGTGCCAGCAGCCAATGGTTTGACGGTGAAGCTTTCTTT. The full variable domain, its missing parts supplied by reference TRBV14 and TRBJ1-1, is EAGVTQFPSHSVIEKGQTVTLRCDPISGHDNLYWYRRVMGKEIKFLLHFVKESKQDESGMPNNRFLAERTGGTYSTLKVQPAELEDSGVYFCASSQWFDGEAFFGQGTRLTVV.

The chain uses TRBV27 and TRBJ1-6; weak D call: TRBD1 (6 bases). Trimming left V 3 bases short and J 7 bases short, with 13 bases between. This CDR3 region has 15 residues. Germline V CDR1 and CDR2: MNHEY, SMNVEV (reference sequence). The CDR3 sequence: CASSFRGVGNSPLHF. CDR3 bases: TGTGCCAGCAGTTTTAGGGGGGTTGGAAATTCACCCCTCCACTTT.

The chain recombines TRBV29-1 with TRBJ1-2; unclear D gene. The CDR3 has 10 amino acids. Trimming left V 7 bases short and J 9 bases short, with 12 bases between. The germline gives CDR1 SQVTM, CDR2 ANQGSEA. CDR3 bases: TGCAGCGGCCCCCTCCCGCGCTACACCTTC. It translates to CSGPLPRYTF.

The chain combines TRBV28 with TRBJ1-5; D remains unclear. V dropped 3 bases and J dropped 3 bases, with 6 bases sitting between them. The CDR3 consists of 13 residues. Germline CDR1 reads MDHEN; CDR2 reads SYDVKM. CDR3 sequence (DNA): TGTGCCAGCAGTTTTTGGGACAATCAGCCCCAGCATTTT. Its translation is CASSFWDNQPQHF.

This clone has only one observation. The rearrangement links TRBV11-2 to TRBJ2-3, with D tentatively TRBD2 (6 bases). The CDR3 runs to 13 residues. V lost 8 bases to trimming and J lost 5 bases, with 14 bases between them. The germline CDR1 and CDR2 sequences are SGHAT and FQNNGV. The CDR3 sequence: CASGLRRGDTQYF. The DNA of the CDR3 is TGTGCCAGCGGATTACGGAGGGGAGATACGCAGTATTTT. The variable domain in full, completed from reference TRBV11-2 and TRBJ2-3, reads EAGVAQSPRYKIIEKRQSVAFWCNPISGHATLYWYQQILGQGPKLLIQFQNNGVVDDSQLPKDRFSAERLKGVDSTLKIQPAKLEDSAVYLCASGLRRGDTQYFGPGTRLTVL.

V is TRBV7-2 and J is TRBJ2-5, with 13 bases fitting TRBD2. Trimming took 4 bases from V and 5 from J; bases not matched to a gene: 10. Germline values: CDR1 SGHTA, CDR2 FQGNSA. The CDR3 length is 17 residues. CDR3: CASSSPGTSGTGETQYF. DNA of the CDR3: TGTGCCAGCAGCTCACCAGGGACTAGCGGGACGGGGGAGACCCAGTACTTC.

This sequence joins TRBV27 and TRBJ1-1; D is perhaps TRBD1 (5 bases). Looked up from germline, CDR1 is MNHEY and CDR2 is SMNVEV (reference sequence). There are 13 residues in the CDR3. With 3 bases removed from V and 5 bases from J, the gap between germline ends came to 10 bases. The CDR3 DNA is TGTGCCAGCAGTTTGGGGGTTCGGACTGAAGCTTTCTTT. This gives the protein CASSLGVRTEAFF.

The chain is built from TRBV29-1 and TRBJ1-1, with D possibly matching TRBD1 (6 bases). The CDR3 runs to 12 residues. Germline V gives CDR1 SQVTM, CDR2 ANQGSEA. Deletions cut 6 bases from V and 5 bases from J, with 13 bases between. The CDR3 loop is CSVANRETEAFF. The CDR3 bases are TGCAGCGTGGCCAACAGGGAAACTGAAGCTTTCTTT.

This clone was seen just once. The V and J genes are TRBV30 and TRBJ2-1, with 9 bases lining up with TRBD2. This CDR3 has 14 residues. Germline V gives CDR1 GTSNPN, CDR2 SVGIG (reference sequence). The junction had 4 bases not matched to a gene; V was cut back by 3 bases and J by 4 bases. This CDR3 is CAWSPTSGYNEQFF. CDR3 coding DNA: TGTGCCTGGAGCCCGACTAGCGGATACAATGAGCAGTTCTTC.

This clone was observed a few times. The chain is built from TRBV5-1 and TRBJ1-1, with 7 nucleotides matching TRBD1. CDR1 is SGHRS, CDR2 YFSETQ, per germline. With V trimmed by 0 bases and J by 2 bases, 10 bases remained unmatched. The CDR3 length is 17 residues. The CDR3 nucleotides are TGCGCCAGCAGCTTGGTGCACCGGGCAGGGGGAAACACTGAAGCTTTCTTT. Translating it yields CASSLVHRAGGNTEAFF.

The V and J genes are TRBV4-1 and TRBJ2-7, with TRBD2 identical over 8 bases. The CDR3 extends over 15 amino acids. The germline V gene has CDR1 MGHRA and CDR2 YSYEKL. Trimming took 4 bases from V and 2 from J; bases not matched to a gene: 7. The CDR3 is CASSPPGLGTYEQYF. CDR3 nucleotides: TGCGCCAGCAGCCCCCCGGGACTAGGGACCTACGAGCAGTACTTC.

J is TRBJ1-4 and V is TRBV10-2, with TRBD1 matching 8 bases. The CDR3 covers 15 residues. V dropped 4 bases and J dropped 5; count of bases not matched to a gene: 6. The germline CDR1 and CDR2 sequences are WSHSY and SAAADI. The CDR3 region is CASSVGTGYNEKLFF. CDR3 DNA: TGCGCCAGCAGTGTTGGGACAGGATACAATGAAAAACTGTTTTTT.